This TCR beta chain was identified during a study of cytomegalovirus exposure and HLA in healthy donors. Study-wide results and caveats: An analysis that came later showed most CMV-associated TCR beta chains appearing HLA-restricted.

This CDR3 region has 16 residues. Per the germline V gene, CDR1 is LGHNA and CDR2 is YSLEER. J was trimmed by 5 bases and V by 0 bases; bases with no gene match: 6. Only one count was recorded for this clone. Its antigen is unidentified. The primer mix had 60 Vbeta and 13 Jbeta primers. Some clones are missing from TCRdb's copy, which holds only in-frame ones; the method was immunoSEQ multiplex PCR. The sample lists about 150,000 clones, 55% to 75% seen once, with roughly 7% in the top ten. The genes are TRBV4-3 and TRBJ1-2, with 10 bases that match TRBD1. Sequencing was done on a sample of PBMCs. The receptor comes from a woman aged 60-75 years in good health and CMV-seropositive. The CDR3 loop is CASSQDVSDRGYGYTF. DNA of the CDR3: TGCGCCAGCAGCCAAGATGTATCGGACAGGGGGTATGGCTACACCTTC.